One T cell receptor beta chain is described in this entry. Its antigen is still unknown. Per-base quality was not reported, and no clone a single base away is much larger than it. Using the deep immunoSEQ assay, TCR CDR3 regions were amplified from genomic DNA by multiplex PCR. Genomic DNA extracted from each cell subset was distributed evenly over all wells of several immunoSEQ 96-well plates, and each plate served as one replicate. Each replicate PCR for sorted subsets received approximately 200 ng genomic DNA, equal to roughly 30,000 T cell genomes. Purified libraries were measured with a Qubit 3.0 fluorometer, size-checked on a Bioanalyzer 2100, and measured again with the KAPA Library Quantification kit. Every immunoSEQ 96-well plate was sequenced on a dedicated single-read 150-cycle Illumina NextSeq 550 flow cell. Concerning the study's data processing: The immunoSEQ output contained only junctional sequences without quality scores, so filtering could not match that applied to full-length reads. To assign V/J genes and CDR3, sequences were annotated against IMGT germline references using PyIR, a Python wrapper for IgBLAST v1.9. Reads were filtered out if the reads had weak V/J assignments (E-value above 1e-6), no CDR3, stop codons, out-of-frame junctions, or ambiguous translated residues. A V3J clonotype was defined by an identical inferred V gene, J gene, and CDR3 amino acid sequence. To compute the percentage overlap between repertoires, the number of shared unique clonotypes was divided by the size of the smaller repertoire. RTK rarefaction, the Chao1 estimator, and Recon v2.1 estimates of unobserved clonotypes were used to assess repertoire richness. Generation probabilities were computed with OLGA for all TCRbeta clonotypes obtained by the gDNA method from several donors. As stored in TCRdb, this immuneACCESS dataset retains in-frame rearrangements with V and J assigned. A fraction of the clones does not appear; measured against another copy, unresolved V genes explain less than half of the discrepancy, and the remainder lacks a known reason. For V, J and clone size, that table is used; D and trimming come from the DNA. In all, the sample holds about 2.1 million clones, and about 94% of those were seen once. The ten biggest clones cover over 1.5% of the sample.

The data derive from a study of shared clonotypes between healthy human individuals (dated by TCRdb to 2020 to 2022). Looking at the study overall: The cohort included three men and a couple of women between 18 and 49 years of age. Per donor, three plates each were used for CD4 naive and CD4 memory, two for CD8 naive, and one for CD8 memory. The study deeply sequenced blood TCR repertoires of five healthy adults to estimate repertoire size and the extent of clonotype sharing between individuals. To increase sequencing depth and limit assay-specific biases, different laboratories used diverse techniques to prepare libraries and sequence TCR repertoires. Leukapheresis yielded between about 0.9 and 9 billion PBMCs per donor.

Summary of the overall study and its limitations: Rarefaction of sorted-subset datasets indicated incomplete sequencing despite the large sequencing depth. About 5% of naive CD4, more than 3% of naive CD8, roughly 2.5% of memory CD4, and less than 0.45% of memory CD8 clonotypes were shared across several donors. Compared with non-shared clonotypes, clonotypes shared by all four sorted-subset donors had higher generation probabilities. Naive subsets generally had larger estimated clonotype richness than memory subsets did. The genetic and exposure-history diversity represented was limited by the small number of donors. Pairwise subsampling led to the expectation that sequencing depth would affect the degree of clonotype sharing among donors. Sampling was restricted to blood, and TCR repertoires in tissue are likely to differ from TCR repertoires in blood.

The germline ends are 12 bases apart after V is trimmed by 5 bases and J by 5 bases. From the cysteine up to the phenylalanine, the CDR3 has a length of 13 residues. Only CDR3 DNA remains: 39 bases, in frame from the first base. The CDR1 and CDR2 encoded by the germline V gene are SGHAT and FQNNGV. CD8 naive samples were obtained by positive selection for CCR7 among CD45RO-negative cells, yielding a CD45RA+CCR7+ population from which TemRA cells were excluded. Donors were healthy HIV-negative adults with no recently reported acute infections or vaccinations. All donors were Caucasian adults living in Nashville, Tennessee, USA. After blood collection by leukapheresis, PBMCs were isolated using Ficoll-Histopaque density gradient centrifugation and then cryopreserved in the vapor phase of liquid nitrogen. Analytical flow cytometry was used to check the purity and quantity of each magnetically sorted T cell population. Genomic DNA was isolated from every sorted fraction and measured by UV absorbance on a Nanodrop 2000c.

This clonotype was sampled from a man aged 18 to 30 in good health. Some clones in this sample may be carry-over from other donors' samples. Sequenced input: naive CD8+ T cells from PBMCs. The label giving this sample's cell subset or site can be read as: CD45RA+CCR7+. The chain joins TRBV11-2 to TRBJ1-2; the best D guess is TRBD1, with 5 bases matching. The DNA sequence reads TGTGCCAGCAGCATTGGGGGTTTTTATGGCTACACCTTC. Its protein product is CASSIGGFYGYTF.